Listed below are T cell receptor beta chains from one sample, sequenced in a study of shared clonotypes between healthy human individuals. Sequenced by immunoSEQ multiplex PCR; TCRdb stores in-frame clones only, minus some. Of 400,000 to 600,000 clones listed, 90% to 96% are singletons. The sample taken for sequencing was naive CD4+ T cells sorted from blood. The source is a woman aged 25 to 39 in good health. Both conserved end residues are part of each CDR3. Each record gives: J gene, V gene, D gene, clone size, CDR3 protein, CDR3 DNA. The D gene is left open where the match is weak. Expanded clones are given a class, and other clones once, few, many or no size at all.

>TRBJ1-1|TRBV6-1|NA|once
CASSEAFTFEAFF
TGTGCCAGCAGTGAAGCTTTTACATTTGAAGCTTTCTTT
>TRBJ1-1|TRBV5-1|NA|once
CASSLEGESYTEAFF
TGCGCCAGCAGCTTGGAGGGGGAAAGCTATACTGAAGCTTTCTTT
>TRBJ1-3|TRBV2|NA|NA
CASSESTGTGNTIYF
TGTGCCAGCAGTGAATCGACCGGAACTGGAAACACCATATATTTT
>TRBJ2-7|TRBV28|NA|NA
CASCGVREQYF
TGTGCCAGCTGCGGGGTTCGCGAGCAGTACTTC
>TRBJ2-1|TRBV19|NA|NA
CASSIANGVYNEQFF
TGTGCCAGTAGTATAGCTAACGGGGTATACAATGAGCAGTTCTTC
>TRBJ2-7|TRBV28|TRBD1|NA
CASSRTGASSYEQYF
TGTGCCAGCAGCCGCACAGGGGCCAGCTCCTACGAGCAGTACTTC
>TRBJ1-1|TRBV10-3|NA|once
CAISDLPMNTEAFF
TGTGCCATCAGCGATCTCCCAATGAACACTGAAGCTTTCTTT
>TRBJ2-1|TRBV19|NA|NA
CASSIVKEYNEQFF
TGTGCCAGTAGTATAGTAAAGGAATACAATGAGCAGTTCTTC
>TRBJ2-2|TRBV11-3|NA|NA
CASSIDGGTGELFF
TGTGCCAGCAGCATAGACGGGGGCACCGGGGAGCTGTTTTTT
>TRBJ1-2|TRBV5-1|NA|few
CASSPQGLDGYTF
TGCGCCAGCAGCCCGCAGGGTTTAGATGGCTACACCTTC
>TRBJ2-3|TRBV6-1|NA|NA
CASSELAIPDTQYF
TGTGCCAGCAGTGAATTAGCCATACCAGATACGCAGTATTTT
>TRBJ2-5|TRBV29-1|NA|NA
CSGGGGETQYF
TGCAGCGGAGGGGGGGGAGAGACCCAGTACTTC
>TRBJ2-2|TRBV10-1|TRBD1|NA
CASSATPGQRNTGELFF
TGCGCCAGCAGTGCCACGCCGGGACAGCGGAACACCGGGGAGCTGTTTTTT
>TRBJ2-7|TRBV5-4|TRBD2|once
CASSLDLAGRSEQYF
TGTGCCAGCAGCTTGGACCTAGCGGGACGTAGCGAGCAGTACTTC
>TRBJ2-7|TRBV5-6|NA|NA
CASSLDAVYPSEQYF
TGTGCCAGCAGCTTGGATGCAGTCTATCCTTCCGAGCAGTACTTC
>TRBJ2-1|TRBV29-1|TRBD1|NA
CSVEDWVGRDSEQFF
TGCAGCGTTGAAGATTGGGTCGGCAGGGACAGTGAGCAGTTCTTC
>TRBJ1-5|TRBV27|NA|NA
CASSRHSNQPQHF
TGTGCCAGCAGTCGGCATAGCAATCAGCCCCAGCATTTT
>TRBJ1-1|TRBV30|NA|NA
CAWAGGGTEAFF
TGTGCCTGGGCGGGGGGCGGCACTGAAGCTTTCTTT
>TRBJ1-1|TRBV10-3|NA|NA
CAISYREIKGEAFF
TGTGCCATCAGCTACAGGGAGATTAAGGGTGAAGCTTTCTTT
>TRBJ2-4|TRBV4-1|TRBD1|NA
CASSLQALQGADIQYF
TGCGCCAGCAGCCTCCAAGCGCTGCAGGGGGCAGACATTCAGTACTTC
>TRBJ1-4|TRBV28|NA|NA
CASSLGGGLDEKLFF
TGTGCCAGCAGTTTAGGAGGGGGGTTGGATGAAAAACTGTTTTTT
>TRBJ2-3|TRBV5-1|NA|NA
CASSLGRNTQYF
TGCGCCAGCAGCTTGGGACGGAATACGCAGTATTTT
>TRBJ1-1|TRBV28|NA|NA
CASSPGTNTEAFF
TGTGCCAGCAGCCCTGGGACGAACACTGAAGCTTTCTTT
>TRBJ2-2|TRBV27|TRBD1|NA
CASRNFPGQDTGELFF
TGTGCCAGCAGAAACTTCCCGGGACAGGACACCGGGGAGCTGTTTTTT
>TRBJ2-7|TRBV27|NA|NA
CASSLKDRIDYEQYF
TGTGCCAGCAGTTTAAAAGACAGGATCGACTACGAGCAGTACTTC
>TRBJ1-1|TRBV28|NA|once
CASSTLGKPNTEAFF
TGTGCCAGCAGCACACTGGGTAAGCCGAACACTGAAGCTTTCTTT
>TRBJ2-3|TRBV5-5|TRBD2|NA
CASSPGGGGKTDTQYF
TGTGCCAGCAGCCCCGGGGGGGGCGGAAAGACAGATACGCAGTATTTT
>TRBJ2-1|TRBV18|TRBD2|NA
CASSPPRLAVNNEQFF
TGTGCCAGCTCACCCCCACGGCTAGCGGTAAACAATGAGCAGTTCTTC
>TRBJ1-5|TRBV6-6|NA|NA
CASSYGRDYQPQHF
TGTGCCAGCAGTTACGGAAGGGACTATCAGCCCCAGCATTTT
>TRBJ2-7|TRBV19|TRBD2|NA
CASSITSGSYEQYF
TGTGCCAGTAGTATCACTAGCGGGAGCTACGAGCAGTACTTC
>TRBJ2-5|TRBV11-2|NA|NA
CASSPRLEETQYF
TGTGCCAGCAGCCCTCGACTAGAAGAGACCCAGTACTTC
>TRBJ2-6|TRBV4-2|NA|NA
CASSTSPIWANVLTF
TGTGCCAGCAGCACTTCCCCTATTTGGGCCAACGTCCTGACTTTC
>TRBJ1-5|TRBV28|NA|once
CASSFGGRPQHF
TGTGCCAGCAGTTTTGGTGGAAGGCCCCAGCATTTT
>TRBJ2-1|TRBV27|TRBD2|NA
CASRTRPALAGWDNEQFF
TGTGCCAGCAGGACCCGCCCGGCCCTAGCGGGGTGGGATAATGAGCAGTTCTTC
>TRBJ2-1|TRBV27|TRBD2|NA
CASSLYSGRPYNEQFF
TGTGCCAGCAGTTTATACAGCGGGAGGCCTTACAATGAGCAGTTCTTC
>TRBJ2-7|TRBV19|NA|NA
CASSRLVLGQYEQYF
TGTGCCAGTAGCAGACTAGTGCTTGGCCAATACGAGCAGTACTTC
>TRBJ2-7|TRBV5-1|TRBD1|NA
CASRTGTGVGYEQYF
TGCGCCAGCAGAACCGGGACAGGGGTTGGGTACGAGCAGTACTTC
>TRBJ1-2|TRBV7-9|NA|NA
CASSPDPYGYTF
TGTGCCAGCAGCCCCGACCCCTACGGCTACACCTTC
>TRBJ1-2|TRBV4-1|NA|NA
CASSQDYEGTYGYTF
TGCGCCAGCAGCCAAGATTATGAAGGAACCTATGGCTACACCTTC
>TRBJ2-5|TRBV7-9|TRBD2|NA
CASSLGSGAQETQYF
TGTGCCAGCAGCTTGGGAAGCGGGGCCCAAGAGACCCAGTACTTC
>TRBJ1-1|TRBV5-1|TRBD1|NA
CASSEAGTGSRSEAFF
TGCGCCAGCAGCGAAGCCGGGACAGGGAGTCGTTCTGAAGCTTTCTTT
>TRBJ1-1|TRBV2|NA|NA
CASSGLGASNTEAFF
TGTGCCAGCAGTGGACTGGGGGCGTCGAACACTGAAGCTTTCTTT
>TRBJ2-4|TRBV20-1|NA|once
CSAGGKNIQYF
TGCAGTGCTGGGGGGAAAAACATTCAGTACTTC
>TRBJ2-1|TRBV5-1|TRBD2|NA
CASSQRGSYNEQFF
TGCGCCAGCAGTCAGCGGGGTTCCTACAATGAGCAGTTCTTC
>TRBJ2-1|TRBV21-1|NA|NA
CASSKANEQFF
TGTGCCAGCAGCAAAGCAAATGAGCAGTTCTTC
>TRBJ2-7|TRBV11-2|TRBD2|NA
CASSSRTSAYEQYF
TGTGCCAGCAGCTCTCGGACTAGCGCTTACGAGCAGTACTTC
>TRBJ2-3|TRBV28|NA|NA
CASSLSGGSDTQYF
TGTGCCAGCAGTTTAAGCGGAGGGTCCGATACGCAGTATTTT
>TRBJ1-1|TRBV7-8|NA|NA
CASIRNRVVMNTEAFF
TGTGCCAGCATCCGAAACAGGGTGGTAATGAACACTGAAGCTTTCTTT